The next 15 T cell receptor beta chains were all read from a single sample in a study of tumor-infiltrating lymphocytes in primary liver carcinoma. A primer matching the constant region was used to make TCR beta cDNA from approximately 0.55 ug of total RNA. Libraries for TCR beta were built through three nested multiplex PCR rounds, which together made up a slightly modified ARM-PCR procedure. Primers for the first two PCR rounds were TRBV1-TRBV30 forward primers and a C-beta reverse primer (around 10 cycles per round). TCRdb passed the multiplex PCR reads through MiXCR, listing each CDR3 protein once. Of more than 70,000 distinct CDR3 sequences listed, approximately 62% are singletons. From roughly 21-30 mg of unsorted bulk tissue, DNA and RNA were co-extracted together. Material: tumor-adjacent normal liver tissue. All receptors come from a man aged 40-49 years with primary liver carcinoma and hepatitis B virus infection.

About this clonotype: The junction differs from germline at one of its ends, possibly a read error. This chain links TRBV15 with TRBJ2-5, with D tentatively TRBD2 (5 bases). This CDR3 is built from 18 residues. Germline V gene sequence: CDR1 LNHNV, CDR2 YYDKDF (reference sequence). CDR3: CTTSREGQRTHRGESQYF. The CDR3 nucleotides are TGTACCACCAGCAGAGAGGGTCAGCGCACTCATCGTGGGGAATCCCAGTACTTC.

With regard to this clonotype: A read error may produce the germline difference seen at one junction end. This chain joins TRBV6-6 and TRBJ2-2; 13 bases line up with TRBD2. The CDR3 sequence is 20 residues long. The V gene's germline CDR1 is MNHNY and CDR2 SVGAGI (reference sequence). The DNA for the CDR3 is TGTGCCGGCAGTCCGCCCGTGGGACTAGCGGGACCAACGAACAACGGGGAGCTGTTTTTT. Its protein product is CAGSPPVGLAGPTNNGELFF.

This clonotype showed up many times. The chain is built from TRBV29-1 and TRBJ2-3; D call uncertain. Germline V lookup: CDR1 SQVTM, CDR2 ANQGSEA. V lost 4 bases, J lost 4 bases, and 12 bases lay in between. The CDR3 loop spans 13 amino acids. The CDR3 protein is CSVGQIRADTQYF. Here the CDR3 DNA reads TGCAGCGTTGGCCAGATTCGGGCAGATACGCAGTATTTT.

Remarks on this clonotype: One end of the junction is discordant with germline, which a read error may explain. The genes are TRBV28 and TRBJ2-7; 15 positions match TRBD2. Germline CDR1 is MDHEN and CDR2 is SYDVKM. The CDR3 extends over 19 amino acids. The CDR3 bases are TGTGCCACCAGTTTTTTCGGACTAGCGGGAGGGCTAATCTCCTATGAGCAGTACTTC. This sequence encodes CATSFFGLAGGLISYEQYF.

With regard to this clonotype: One base away lies a much larger clone, so this may be a sequencing read error. The gene calls are TRBV28 and TRBJ2-7; D may be TRBD1 (6 bases). Germline CDR1 is MDHEN and CDR2 is SYDVKM. CDR3 length: 13 residues. The CDR3 nucleotides read TGTGCCGCGCACAGGGACACCTTGTCTGAGCACTACTTC. Amino acid sequence: CAAHRDTLSEHYF.

In this sample, this clonotype turned up once. One end of the junction is discordant with germline, which a read error may explain. The rearrangement uses TRBV5-5 and TRBJ2-2, with a possible D match to TRBD2 (5 bases). CDR3 length: 12 amino acids. Looked up from germline, CDR1 is SGHKS and CDR2 is YYEKEE (reference sequence). The CDR3 loop is CASCPDTGVLFF. The CDR3 bases are TGTGCCAGCTGTCCTGACACCGGGGTGCTGTTTTTT.

V gene TRBV29-1 combines with J gene TRBJ2-1; D unresolved. V was trimmed by 6 bases and J by 4 bases, leaving 13 bases between them. Germline CDR1 SQVTM, CDR2 ANQGSEA. The CDR3 sequence is 13 residues long. CDR3 sequence (DNA): TGCAGCGTGTGGGGATTAGCTTACAATGAGCAGTTCTTC. Protein product: CSVWGLAYNEQFF.

On this clonotype: The final CDR3 position lacks the conserved phenylalanine or tryptophan, pointing to a likely read error. The V and J genes are TRBV5-6 and TRBJ2-3; TRBD2 might be the D (6 bases). Germline CDR1 SGHDT, CDR2 YYEEEE. This CDR3 spans 15 amino acids. CDR3 region: CASSIRQLPGDTQYC. The DNA of the CDR3 is TGTGCCAGCAGCATCAGACAGTTACCGGGGGATACCCAGTATTGT.

This chain's CDR3 is CASSGGNEQFF. The CDR3 nucleotides are TGCGCCAGCAGTGGGGGCAATGAGCAGTTCTTC. The chain employs TRBV10-2 and TRBJ2-1; D remains unclear. The CDR3 runs 11 residues. With 4 bases removed from V and 6 bases from J, the gap between germline ends came to 4 bases. Germline V CDR1 and CDR2: WSHSY, SAAADI.

A note on this clonotype: Just one base apart from a much larger clone, this may be a read error. The chain couples TRBV18 to TRBJ1-1; D is uncertain. The CDR3 contains 13 residues. The germline CDR1 and CDR2 sequences are KGHSH and LQKENI. CDR3 sequence: CGSSPLPGPEAFF. The CDR3 coding sequence is TGTGGCAGCTCACCCTTACCAGGCCCTGAAGCTTTCTTT.

With respect to this clonotype: Lacking the conserved final phenylalanine or tryptophan, this CDR3 likely reflects a read error. J is TRBJ2-1 and V is TRBV6-1, with TRBD2 matching 7 bases. V lost 8 bases, J lost 5 bases, and 18 bases stayed unmatched. Germline lookup yields CDR1 MNHNS and CDR2 SASEGT. The CDR3 length is 17 residues. CDR3 sequence reads: CASVTLGGTRPDNEQFL. The CDR3 DNA is TGTGCCAGCGTAACCCTCGGGGGGACCAGGCCCGACAATGAGCAGTTCTTG.

This clonotype was found many times. The chain combines TRBV5-1 with TRBJ1-3, with a possible D match to TRBD1 (6 bases). With 4 bases removed from V and 0 bases from J, the gap between germline ends came to 8 bases. The CDR3 is 14 residues long. Per the germline V gene, CDR1 is SGHRS and CDR2 is YFSETQ. The CDR3 region is CASSGGLSGNTIYF. The CDR3 bases are TGCGCCAGCAGCGGGGGCCTCTCTGGAAACACCATATATTTT.

Notes on this clonotype: The junction shows a germline mismatch at one end, possibly a read error. The chain recombines TRBV7-8 with TRBJ2-1; D may be TRBD2 (5 bases). This CDR3 region has 18 residues. The germline CDR1 and CDR2 sequences are SGHVS and FQNEAQ. The CDR3: CPSSPLGGSAVSYNEQFF. In DNA, the CDR3 is TGTCCCAGCAGCCCGCTTGGAGGTTCAGCGGTCTCTTACAATGAGCAGTTCTTC.

As for this clonotype: A much larger clonotype is one base distant, so this may be a read error. The chain combines TRBV29-1 with TRBJ2-5; 11 bases line up with TRBD2. Germline V gives CDR1 SQVTM, CDR2 ANQGSEA. The CDR3 sequence is 13 residues long. In nucleotides, the CDR3 is TGCAGCGTTATAGCGGGAGGGCAAGATACCCAGTACTTC. Its translation: CSVIAGGQDTQYF.

This clonotype was detected only once. V and J are TRBV7-2 and TRBJ2-5; D tentatively fits TRBD1 or TRBD2 (5 bases each). Germline values: CDR1 SGHTA, CDR2 FQGNSA. V dropped 7 bases and J dropped 2 bases, with 11 bases sitting between them. The CDR3 length is 13 residues. CDR3 nucleotides: TGTGCCAGCACCAAGAGGGGTCAAGAGACCCAGTACTTC. This sequence encodes CASTKRGQETQYF.